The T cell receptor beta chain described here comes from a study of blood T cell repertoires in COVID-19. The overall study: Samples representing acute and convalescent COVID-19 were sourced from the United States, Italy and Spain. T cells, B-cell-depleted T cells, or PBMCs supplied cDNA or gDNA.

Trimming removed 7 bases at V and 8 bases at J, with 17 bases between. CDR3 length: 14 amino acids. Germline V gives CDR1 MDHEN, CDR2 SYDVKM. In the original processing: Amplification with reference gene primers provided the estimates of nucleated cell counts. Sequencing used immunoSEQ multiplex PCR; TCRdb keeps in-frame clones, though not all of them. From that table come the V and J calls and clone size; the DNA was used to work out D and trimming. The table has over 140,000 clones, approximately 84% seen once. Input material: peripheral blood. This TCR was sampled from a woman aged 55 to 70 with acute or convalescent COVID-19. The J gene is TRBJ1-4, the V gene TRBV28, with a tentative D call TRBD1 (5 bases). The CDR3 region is CASTPRVGYEKLFF. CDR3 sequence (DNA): TGTGCCAGCACCCCCAGGGTAGGGTACGAAAAACTGTTTTTT. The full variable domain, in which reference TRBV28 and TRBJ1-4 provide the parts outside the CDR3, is DVKVTQSSRYLVKRTGEKVFLECVQDMDHENMFWYRQDPGLGLRLIYFSYDVKMKEKGDIPEGYSVSREKKERFSLILESASTNQTSMYLCASTPRVGYEKLFFGSGTQLSVL.